This entry is about one TCR beta chain. These data come from a study of blood T cells in healthy people across ages. Germline values: CDR1 ENHRY, CDR2 SYGVKD. Unmatched junction bases numbered 6, after V lost 2 bases and J lost 2 bases. The CDR3 loop spans 16 amino acids. A J-beta primer mix and a sample-barcoded 5' primer were used in a second PCR of about 7 to 12 cycles. From the 5' RACE reads, TCRdb called clonotypes with MiXCR, one entry per CDR3 protein. This table holds 700,000 to 1,000,000 distinct CDR3 sequences, approximately 44% found once. This receptor was identified in a man in his sixties in good health. The chain has TRBV10-3 and TRBJ2-7, with 10 bases fitting TRBD1. Specimen: blood. The CDR3 protein is CAISEGGTGAPYEQYF. The CDR3 DNA reads TGTGCCATCAGTGAGGGGGGGACAGGGGCCCCCTACGAGCAGTACTTC.